Detailed here is one TCR beta chain. The data derive from a study of blood T cell repertoires in COVID-19. The CDR3 runs 13 residues. The germline V gene has CDR1 SNHLY and CDR2 FYNNEI. The trim removed 3 bases at V and 10 bases at J, leaving 7 bases unmatched. The repertoire was sequenced with immunoSEQ multiplex PCR; TCRdb's copy has only in-frame clones and lacks some. The profile shows 130,000 to 150,000 clones, around four fifths of them singletons. Input material: peripheral blood. This chain connects TRBV2 to TRBJ1-1, with TRBD1 identical over 8 bases. This TCR was sampled from a woman aged 40 to 50 with active or convalescent COVID-19. In DNA form, the CDR3 reads TGTGCCAGCAGTGACATAGACAGGGGAGTAGCTTTCTTT. It is translated as CASSDIDRGVAFF. Full variable domain (remainder filled in from reference TRBV2 and TRBJ1-1): EPEVTQTPSHQVTQMGQEVILRCVPISNHLYFYWYRQILGQKVEFLVSFYNNEISEKSEIFDDQFSVERPDGSNFTLKIRSTKLEDSAMYFCASSDIDRGVAFFGQGTRLTVV.